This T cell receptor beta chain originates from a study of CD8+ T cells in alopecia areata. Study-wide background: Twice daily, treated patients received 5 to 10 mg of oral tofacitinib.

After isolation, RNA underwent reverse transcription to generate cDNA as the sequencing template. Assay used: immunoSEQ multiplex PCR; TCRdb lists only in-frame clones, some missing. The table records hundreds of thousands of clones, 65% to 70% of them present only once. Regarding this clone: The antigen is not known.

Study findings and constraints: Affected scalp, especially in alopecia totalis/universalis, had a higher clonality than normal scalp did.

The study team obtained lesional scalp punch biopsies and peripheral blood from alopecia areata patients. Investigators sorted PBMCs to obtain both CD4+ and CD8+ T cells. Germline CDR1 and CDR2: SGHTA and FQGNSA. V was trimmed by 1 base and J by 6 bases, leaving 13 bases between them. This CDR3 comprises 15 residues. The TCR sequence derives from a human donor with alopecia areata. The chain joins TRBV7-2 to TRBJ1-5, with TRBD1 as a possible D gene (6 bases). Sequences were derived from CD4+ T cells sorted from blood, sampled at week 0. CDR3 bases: TGTGCCAGCAGCTTAGTACAGGGAGCGGGTCAGCCCCAGCATTTT. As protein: CASSLVQGAGQPQHF.